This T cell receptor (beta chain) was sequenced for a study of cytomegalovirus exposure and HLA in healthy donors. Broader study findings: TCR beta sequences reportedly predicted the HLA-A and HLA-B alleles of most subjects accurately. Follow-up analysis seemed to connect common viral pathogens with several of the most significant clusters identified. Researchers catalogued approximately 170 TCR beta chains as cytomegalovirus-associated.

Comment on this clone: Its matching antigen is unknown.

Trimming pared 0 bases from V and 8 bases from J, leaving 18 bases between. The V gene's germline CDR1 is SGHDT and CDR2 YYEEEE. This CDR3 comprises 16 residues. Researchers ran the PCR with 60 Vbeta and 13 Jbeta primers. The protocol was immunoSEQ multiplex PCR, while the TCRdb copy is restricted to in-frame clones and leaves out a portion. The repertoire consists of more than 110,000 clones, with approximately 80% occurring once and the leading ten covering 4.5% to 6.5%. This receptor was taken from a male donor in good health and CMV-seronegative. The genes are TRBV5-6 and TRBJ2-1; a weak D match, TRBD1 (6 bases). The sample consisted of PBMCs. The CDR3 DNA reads TGTGCCAGCAGCTTGGAGTCAGGTTATGAGGGGGATGAGCAGTTCTTC. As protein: CASSLESGYEGDEQFF.